This T cell receptor beta chain was sequenced during a study of shared clonotypes between healthy human individuals. Study results and caveats: Generation probabilities were higher for clonotypes shared across all four sorted-subset donors than for unshared ones. The naive CD4 repertoires of several donors were compared, and approximately 4.7% of clonotypes were shared.

Details on this clone: As yet, its antigen is unknown.

The CDR3 consists of 16 residues. Germline assignment: CDR1 SGHNT and CDR2 YYREEE (reference sequence). V shed 0 bases and J 2 bases; nucleotides not matched to a gene: 5. The method was immunoSEQ multiplex PCR; TCRdb's version includes in-frame clones alone and lacks a portion of them. The sample carries some 650,000 clones, more than 95% recorded once. This sequence originates from a woman under 40 in good health. Material for sequencing was naive CD4+ T cells sorted from blood. This sample's subset: CD45RA+ positively selected. V gene TRBV5-4 combines with J gene TRBJ2-1; TRBD2 matches 7 bases. In DNA form, the CDR3 reads TGTGCCAGCAGCTTGGGGAGCGGGACTCCCTACAATGAGCAGTTCTTC. Translating gives CASSLGSGTPYNEQFF.